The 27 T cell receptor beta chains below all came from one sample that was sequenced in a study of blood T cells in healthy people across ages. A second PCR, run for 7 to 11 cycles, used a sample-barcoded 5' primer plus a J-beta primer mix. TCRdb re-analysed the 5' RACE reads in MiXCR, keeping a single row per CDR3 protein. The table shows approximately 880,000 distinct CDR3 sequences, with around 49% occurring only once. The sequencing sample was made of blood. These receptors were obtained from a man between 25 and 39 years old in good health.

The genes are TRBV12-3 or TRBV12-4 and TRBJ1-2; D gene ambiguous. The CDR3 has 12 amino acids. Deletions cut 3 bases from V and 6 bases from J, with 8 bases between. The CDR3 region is CASSFGSNGYTF. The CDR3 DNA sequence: TGTGCCAGCAGTTTCGGTTCCAATGGCTACACCTTC.

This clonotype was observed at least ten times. The CDR3 sequence is CSARGGQGATDTQYF. Written as DNA, the CDR3 is TGCAGTGCTAGGGGGGGACAGGGGGCAACAGATACGCAGTATTTT. This chain connects TRBV20-1 to TRBJ2-3; 12 nucleotides match TRBD1. V shed 3 bases and J 3 bases; nucleotides not matched to a gene: 4. This CDR3 region has 15 residues. Looked up from germline, CDR1 is DFQATT and CDR2 is SNEGSKA (reference sequence).

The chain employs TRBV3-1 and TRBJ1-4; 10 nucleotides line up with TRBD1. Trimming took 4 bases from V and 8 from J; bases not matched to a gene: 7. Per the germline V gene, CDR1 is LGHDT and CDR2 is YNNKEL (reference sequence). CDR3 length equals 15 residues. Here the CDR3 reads CASSLLGQGEEKLFF. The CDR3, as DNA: TGTGCCAGCAGCCTACTCGGACAGGGGGAGGAAAAACTGTTTTTT.

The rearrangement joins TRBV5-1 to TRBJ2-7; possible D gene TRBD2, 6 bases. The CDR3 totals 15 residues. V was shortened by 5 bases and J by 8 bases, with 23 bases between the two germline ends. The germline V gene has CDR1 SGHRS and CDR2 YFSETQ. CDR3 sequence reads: CASRLTGTAPTQQYF. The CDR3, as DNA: TGCGCCAGCAGATTAACCGGGACTGCCCCCACCCAGCAGTACTTC.

CDR3 nucleotides: TGTGCCGCCTCGGGAGGAGCCACAGATACGCAGTATTTT. This gives the protein CAASGGATDTQYF. The chain links TRBV12-3 or TRBV12-4 to TRBJ2-3; TRBD2 agrees at 7 bases. V trimming: 11 bases; J trimming: 2 bases; junction bases outside the gene matches: 7. The CDR3 spans 13 residues.

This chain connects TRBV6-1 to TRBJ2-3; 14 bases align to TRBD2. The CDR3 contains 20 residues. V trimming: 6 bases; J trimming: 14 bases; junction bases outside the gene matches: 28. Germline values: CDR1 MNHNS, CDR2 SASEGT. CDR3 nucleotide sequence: TGTGCCAGCAGCTCCCACGCCGGGACTAGCGGGAGTGGGGGGCACAGATACGCGTATTTT. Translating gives CASSSHAGTSGSGGHRYAYF.

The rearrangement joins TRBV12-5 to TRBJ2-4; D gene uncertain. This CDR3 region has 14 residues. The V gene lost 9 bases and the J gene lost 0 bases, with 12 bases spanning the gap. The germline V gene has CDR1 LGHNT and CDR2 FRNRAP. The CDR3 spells CARTVTVAKNIQYF. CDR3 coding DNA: TGTGCTAGAACAGTTACCGTAGCCAAAAACATTCAGTACTTC.

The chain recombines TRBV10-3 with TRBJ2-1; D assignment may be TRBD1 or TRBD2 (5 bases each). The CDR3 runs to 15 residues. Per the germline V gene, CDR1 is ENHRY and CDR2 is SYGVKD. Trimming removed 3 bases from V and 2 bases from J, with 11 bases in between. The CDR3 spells CAISEGDGTYNEQFF. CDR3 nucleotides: TGTGCCATCAGTGAAGGGGACGGAACCTACAATGAGCAGTTCTTC.

The CDR3 loop reads CASSLAGQSYEQFF. CDR3 coding DNA: TGTGCCAGCAGCTTAGCAGGGCAGTCCTACGAGCAGTTCTTC. The rearrangement links TRBV7-2 to TRBJ2-7, with unresolved D. The J call is in doubt because the DNA end fits TRBJ2-1 better. The CDR3 covers 14 residues. CDR1 is SGHTA, CDR2 FQGNSA, per germline.

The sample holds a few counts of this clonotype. The CDR3 DNA is TGTGCCACCAGCAGAGACCCTAGCGGGGGTTACAATGAGCAGTTCTTC. Its protein is CATSRDPSGGYNEQFF. The rearrangement joins TRBV15 to TRBJ2-1; 10 bases are a match to TRBD2. The CDR3 totals 16 residues. Germline V gene lookup returns CDR1 LNHNV and CDR2 YYDKDF (reference sequence). V trimming: 0 bases; J trimming: 4 bases; junction bases outside the gene matches: 3.

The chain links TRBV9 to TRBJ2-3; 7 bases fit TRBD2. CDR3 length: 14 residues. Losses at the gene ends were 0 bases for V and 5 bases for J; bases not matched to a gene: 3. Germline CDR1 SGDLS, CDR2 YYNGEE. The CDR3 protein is CASSVVGEGDTQYF. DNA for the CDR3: TGTGCCAGCAGCGTAGTTGGGGAGGGAGATACGCAGTATTTT.

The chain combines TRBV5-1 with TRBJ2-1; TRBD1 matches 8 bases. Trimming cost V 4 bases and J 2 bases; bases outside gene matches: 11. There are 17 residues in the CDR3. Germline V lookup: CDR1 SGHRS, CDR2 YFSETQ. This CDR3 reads CASSISGVDRAYNEQFF. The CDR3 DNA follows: TGCGCCAGCAGCATTTCCGGGGTGGACAGGGCCTACAATGAGCAGTTCTTC.

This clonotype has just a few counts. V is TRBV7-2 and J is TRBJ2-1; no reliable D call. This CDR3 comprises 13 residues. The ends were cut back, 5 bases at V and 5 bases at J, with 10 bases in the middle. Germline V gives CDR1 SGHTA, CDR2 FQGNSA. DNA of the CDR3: TGTGCCAGCAGCCCTAAGGCCAACAATGAGCAGTTCTTC. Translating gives CASSPKANNEQFF.

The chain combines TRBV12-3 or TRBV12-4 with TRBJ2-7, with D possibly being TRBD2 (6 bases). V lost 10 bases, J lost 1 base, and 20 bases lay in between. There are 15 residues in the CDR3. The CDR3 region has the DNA TGTGCCACCTGTCCAACGTCGGGGGATTCCTACGAGCAGTACTTC. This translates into CATCPTSGDSYEQYF.

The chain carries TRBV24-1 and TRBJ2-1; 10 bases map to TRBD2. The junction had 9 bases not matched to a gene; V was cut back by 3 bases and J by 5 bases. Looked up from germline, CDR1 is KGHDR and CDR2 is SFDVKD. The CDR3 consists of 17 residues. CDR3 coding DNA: TGTGCCACCAGTGATGCCCCGTGGAGCGGGGGGGACAATGAGCAGTTCTTC. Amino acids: CATSDAPWSGGDNEQFF.

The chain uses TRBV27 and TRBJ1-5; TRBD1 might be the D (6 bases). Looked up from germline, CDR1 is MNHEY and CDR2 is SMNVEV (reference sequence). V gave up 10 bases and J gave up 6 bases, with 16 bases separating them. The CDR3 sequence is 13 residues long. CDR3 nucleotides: TGTGCCACCAATGGGGGCGTCGGTCAGCCCCAGCATTTT. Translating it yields CATNGGVGQPQHF.

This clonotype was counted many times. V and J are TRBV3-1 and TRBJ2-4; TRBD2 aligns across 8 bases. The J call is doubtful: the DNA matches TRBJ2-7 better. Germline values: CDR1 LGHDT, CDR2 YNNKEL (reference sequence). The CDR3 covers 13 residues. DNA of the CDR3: TGTGCCAGCACCCTTCAGCGGGGGAACGAGCAGTACTTC. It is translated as CASTLQRGNEQYF.

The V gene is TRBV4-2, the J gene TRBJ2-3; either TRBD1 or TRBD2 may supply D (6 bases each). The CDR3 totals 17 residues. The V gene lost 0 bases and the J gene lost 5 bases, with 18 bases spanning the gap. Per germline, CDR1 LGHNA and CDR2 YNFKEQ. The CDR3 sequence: CASSQDLGGGFIDTQYF. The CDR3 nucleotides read TGTGCCAGCAGCCAAGATCTTGGAGGGGGGTTTATAGATACGCAGTATTTT.

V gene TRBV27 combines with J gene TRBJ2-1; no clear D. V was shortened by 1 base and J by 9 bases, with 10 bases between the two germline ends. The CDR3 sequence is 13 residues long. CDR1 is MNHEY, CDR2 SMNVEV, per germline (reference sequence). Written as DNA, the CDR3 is TGTGCCAGCAGTTTATTCCCGGAGCTTGAGCAGTTCTTC. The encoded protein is CASSLFPELEQFF.

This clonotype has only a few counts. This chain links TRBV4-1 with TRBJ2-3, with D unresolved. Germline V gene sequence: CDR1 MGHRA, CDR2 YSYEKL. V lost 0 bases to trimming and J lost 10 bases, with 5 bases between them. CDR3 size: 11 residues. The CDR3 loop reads CASSQDWAQYF. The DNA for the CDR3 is TGCGCCAGCAGCCAAGATTGGGCGCAGTATTTT.

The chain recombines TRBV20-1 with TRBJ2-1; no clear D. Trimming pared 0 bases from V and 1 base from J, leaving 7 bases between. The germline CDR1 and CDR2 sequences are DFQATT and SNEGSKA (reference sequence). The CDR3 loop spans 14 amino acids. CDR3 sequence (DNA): TGCAGTGCTAGAGATCACTCATCCTACAATGAGCAGTTCTTC. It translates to CSARDHSSYNEQFF.

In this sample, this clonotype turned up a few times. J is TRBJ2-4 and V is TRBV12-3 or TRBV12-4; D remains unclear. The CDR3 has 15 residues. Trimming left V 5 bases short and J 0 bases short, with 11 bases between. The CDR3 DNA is TGTGCCAGCAGTAACATAGGCCTAGCCAAAAACATTCAGTACTTC. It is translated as CASSNIGLAKNIQYF.

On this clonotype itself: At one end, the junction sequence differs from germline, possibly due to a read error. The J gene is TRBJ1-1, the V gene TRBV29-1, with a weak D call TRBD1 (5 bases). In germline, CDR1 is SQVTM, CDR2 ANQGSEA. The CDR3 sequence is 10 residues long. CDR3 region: CGAGNTEAFF. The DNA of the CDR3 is TGTGGGGCGGGGAACACTGAAGCTTTCTTT.

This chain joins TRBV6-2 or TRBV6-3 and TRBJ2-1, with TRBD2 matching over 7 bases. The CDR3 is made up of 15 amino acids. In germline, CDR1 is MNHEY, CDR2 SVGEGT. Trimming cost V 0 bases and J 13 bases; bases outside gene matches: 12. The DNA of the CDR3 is TGTGCCAGCAGTTACTCAGGACTAGTTCGAGAGACCCAGTTCTTC. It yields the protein CASSYSGLVRETQFF.

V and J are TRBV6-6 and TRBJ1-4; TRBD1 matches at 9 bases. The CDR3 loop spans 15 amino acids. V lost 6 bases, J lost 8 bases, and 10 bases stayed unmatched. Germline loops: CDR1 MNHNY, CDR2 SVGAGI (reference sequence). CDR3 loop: CASSSQGAREEKLFF. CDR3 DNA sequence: TGTGCCAGCAGCTCACAGGGGGCGCGCGAGGAAAAACTGTTTTTT.

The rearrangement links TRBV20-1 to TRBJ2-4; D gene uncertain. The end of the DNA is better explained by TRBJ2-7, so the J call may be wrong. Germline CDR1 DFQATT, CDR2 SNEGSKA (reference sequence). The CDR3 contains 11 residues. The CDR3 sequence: CSATSGYEQYF. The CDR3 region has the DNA TGCAGTGCTACTAGTGGGTACGAGCAGTACTTC.

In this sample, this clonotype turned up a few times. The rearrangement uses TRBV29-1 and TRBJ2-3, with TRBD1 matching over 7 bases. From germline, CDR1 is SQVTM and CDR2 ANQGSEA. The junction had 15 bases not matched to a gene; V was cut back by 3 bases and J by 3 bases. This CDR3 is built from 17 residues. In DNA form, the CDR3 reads TGCAGCGTTGATAGGGACAGCTCTGGGAGATCTACAGATACGCAGTATTTT. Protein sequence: CSVDRDSSGRSTDTQYF.